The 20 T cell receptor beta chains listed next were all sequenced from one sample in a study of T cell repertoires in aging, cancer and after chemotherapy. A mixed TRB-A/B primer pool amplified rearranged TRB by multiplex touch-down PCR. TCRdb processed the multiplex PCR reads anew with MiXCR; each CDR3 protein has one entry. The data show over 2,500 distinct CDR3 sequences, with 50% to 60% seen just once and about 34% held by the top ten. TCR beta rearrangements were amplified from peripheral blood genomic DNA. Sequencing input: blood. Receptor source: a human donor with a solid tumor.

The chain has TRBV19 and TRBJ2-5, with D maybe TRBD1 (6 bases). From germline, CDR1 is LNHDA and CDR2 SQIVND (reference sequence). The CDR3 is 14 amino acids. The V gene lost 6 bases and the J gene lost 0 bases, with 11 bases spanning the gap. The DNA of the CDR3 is TGTGCCAGTAGCTTAAGGGGGTACCAAGAGACCCAGTACTTC. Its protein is CASSLRGYQETQYF.

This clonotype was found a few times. The CDR3 bases are TGTGCCAGCAGCCGCAACAGGGCAGGGAACGGCTACACCTTC. Translated: CASSRNRAGNGYTF. J is TRBJ1-2 and V is TRBV5-6, with a tentative D call TRBD1 (6 bases). The CDR3 totals 14 residues. Trimming shortened V by 4 bases and J by 8 bases, and 18 bases separated the two germline ends. Per the germline V gene, CDR1 is SGHDT and CDR2 is YYEEEE.

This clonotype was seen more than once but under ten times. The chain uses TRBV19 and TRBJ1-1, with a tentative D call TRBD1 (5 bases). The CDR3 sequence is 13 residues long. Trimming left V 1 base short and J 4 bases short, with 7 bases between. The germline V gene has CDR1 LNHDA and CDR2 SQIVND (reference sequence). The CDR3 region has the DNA TGTGCCAGTAGTATAGGGGGGGGCACTGAAGCTTTCTTT. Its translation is CASSIGGGTEAFF.

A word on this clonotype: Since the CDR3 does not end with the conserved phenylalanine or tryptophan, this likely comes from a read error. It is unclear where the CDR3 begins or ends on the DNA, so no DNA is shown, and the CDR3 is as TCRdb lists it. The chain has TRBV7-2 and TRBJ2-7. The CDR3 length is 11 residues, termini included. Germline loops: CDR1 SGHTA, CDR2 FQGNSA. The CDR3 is CASSLVGRPAA.

CDR3 nucleotide sequence: TGTGCCAGCAGGATCCGGGACAGGGGGAAGTTCTTC. Protein: CASRIRDRGKFF. This rearrangement joins TRBV6-2 or TRBV6-3 to TRBJ2-1, with TRBD1 matching 11 bases. The CDR3 covers 12 residues. After removal of 6 bases from V and 14 bases from J, the junction contained 6 bases not matched to a gene. Germline CDR1 and CDR2: MNHEY and SVGEGT.

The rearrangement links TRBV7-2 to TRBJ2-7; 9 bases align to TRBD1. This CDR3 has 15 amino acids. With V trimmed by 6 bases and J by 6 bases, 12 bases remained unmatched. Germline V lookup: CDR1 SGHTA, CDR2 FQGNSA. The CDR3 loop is CASRSPGTGRREQYF. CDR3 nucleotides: TGTGCCAGCAGGTCCCCCGGGACAGGGAGACGCGAGCAGTACTTC.

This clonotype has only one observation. The CDR3 spells CASSPSLGQLNTEAFF. In nucleotides, the CDR3 is TGTGCCAGTAGCCCCAGTTTGGGGCAGTTGAACACTGAAGCTTTCTTT. This chain connects TRBV19 to TRBJ1-1; weak D call: TRBD1 (5 bases). The V end was cut by 6 bases, the J end by 0 bases, with 17 bases between. Per germline, CDR1 LNHDA and CDR2 SQIVND (reference sequence). The CDR3 loop spans 16 amino acids.

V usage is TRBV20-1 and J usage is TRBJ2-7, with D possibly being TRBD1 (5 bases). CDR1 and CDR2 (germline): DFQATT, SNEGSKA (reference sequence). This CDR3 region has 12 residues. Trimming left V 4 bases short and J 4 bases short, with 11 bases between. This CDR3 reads CSANPQGYEQYF. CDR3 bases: TGCAGTGCTAATCCCCAGGGTTACGAGCAGTACTTC.

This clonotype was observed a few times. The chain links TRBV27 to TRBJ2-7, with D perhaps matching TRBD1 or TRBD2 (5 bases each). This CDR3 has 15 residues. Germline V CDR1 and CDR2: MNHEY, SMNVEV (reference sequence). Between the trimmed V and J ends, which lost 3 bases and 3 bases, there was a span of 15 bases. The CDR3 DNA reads TGTGCCAGCAGTTTCTTGCGAGCGGACAACTACGAGCAGTACTTC. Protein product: CASSFLRADNYEQYF.

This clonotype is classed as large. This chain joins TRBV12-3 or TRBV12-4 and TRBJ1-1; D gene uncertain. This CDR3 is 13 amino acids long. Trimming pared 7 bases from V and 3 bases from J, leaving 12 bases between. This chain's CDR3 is CASIGSGYTEAFF. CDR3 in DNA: TGTGCCAGCATAGGGTCAGGATACACTGAAGCTTTCTTT.

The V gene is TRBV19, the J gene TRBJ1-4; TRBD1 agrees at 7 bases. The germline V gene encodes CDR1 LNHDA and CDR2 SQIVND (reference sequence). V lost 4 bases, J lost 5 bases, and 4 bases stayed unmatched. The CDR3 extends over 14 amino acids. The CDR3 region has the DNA TGTGCCAGTAGTACGAGACAGGGAAATGAAAAACTGTTTTTT. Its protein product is CASSTRQGNEKLFF.

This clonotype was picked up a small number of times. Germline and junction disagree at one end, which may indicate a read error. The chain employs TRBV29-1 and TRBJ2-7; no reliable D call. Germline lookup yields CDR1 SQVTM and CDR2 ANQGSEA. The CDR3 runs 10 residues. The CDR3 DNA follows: TGCAGCGATGAAAGGTACGAGCAGTACTTC. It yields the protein CSDERYEQYF.

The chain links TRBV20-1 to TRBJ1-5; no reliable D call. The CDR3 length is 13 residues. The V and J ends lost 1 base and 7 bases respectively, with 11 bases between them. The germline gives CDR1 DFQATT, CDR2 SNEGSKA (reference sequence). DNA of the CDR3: TGCAGTGCTAGAGGGGGAACATGGCAGCCCCAGCATTTT. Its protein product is CSARGGTWQPQHF.

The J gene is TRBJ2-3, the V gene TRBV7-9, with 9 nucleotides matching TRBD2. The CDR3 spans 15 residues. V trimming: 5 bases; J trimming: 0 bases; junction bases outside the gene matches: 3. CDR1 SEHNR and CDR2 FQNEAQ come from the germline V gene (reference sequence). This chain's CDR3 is CASSKTSGSTDTQYF. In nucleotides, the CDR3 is TGTGCCAGCAGCAAAACTAGCGGGAGCACAGATACGCAGTATTTT.

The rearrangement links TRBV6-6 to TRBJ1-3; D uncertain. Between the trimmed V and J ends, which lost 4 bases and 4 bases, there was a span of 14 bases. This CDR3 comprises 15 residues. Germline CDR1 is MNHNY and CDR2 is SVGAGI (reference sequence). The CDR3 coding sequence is TGTGCCAGCAGTTCCTTTACTAAGAGGGGAAACACCATATATTTT. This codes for CASSSFTKRGNTIYF.

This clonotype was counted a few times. Here the CDR3 DNA reads TGTGCCAGCAGCTTGAGAACAGGGGGGTTGAGCACTGAAGCTTTCTTT. This codes for CASSLRTGGLSTEAFF. V usage is TRBV5-6 and J usage is TRBJ1-1; 8 bases fit TRBD1. The V and J ends lost 1 base and 4 bases, in that order; junction bases with no gene match: 9. Germline CDR1 is SGHDT and CDR2 is YYEEEE. The CDR3 has 16 residues.

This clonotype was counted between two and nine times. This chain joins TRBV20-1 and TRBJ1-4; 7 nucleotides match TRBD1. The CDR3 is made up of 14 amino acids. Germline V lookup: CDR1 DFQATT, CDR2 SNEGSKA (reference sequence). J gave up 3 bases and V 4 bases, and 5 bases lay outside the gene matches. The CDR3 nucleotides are TGCAGTGCTACAGGGGGACGGTCTAATGAAAAACTGTTTTTT. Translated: CSATGGRSNEKLFF.

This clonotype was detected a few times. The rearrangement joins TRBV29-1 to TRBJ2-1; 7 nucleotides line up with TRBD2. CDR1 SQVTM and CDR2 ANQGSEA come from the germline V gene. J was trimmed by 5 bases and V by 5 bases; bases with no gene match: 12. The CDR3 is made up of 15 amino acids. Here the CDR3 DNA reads TGCAGCGTTACCAAGGCGGGGGTAGGGAACAATGAGCAGTTCTTC. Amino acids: CSVTKAGVGNNEQFF.

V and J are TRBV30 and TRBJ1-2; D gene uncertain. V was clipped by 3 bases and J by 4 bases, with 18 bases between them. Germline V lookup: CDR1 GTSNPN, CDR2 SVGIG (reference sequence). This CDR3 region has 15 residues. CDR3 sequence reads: CAWSLTSYGSYGYTF. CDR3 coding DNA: TGTGCCTGGAGCCTAACAAGCTATGGGTCCTATGGCTACACCTTC.

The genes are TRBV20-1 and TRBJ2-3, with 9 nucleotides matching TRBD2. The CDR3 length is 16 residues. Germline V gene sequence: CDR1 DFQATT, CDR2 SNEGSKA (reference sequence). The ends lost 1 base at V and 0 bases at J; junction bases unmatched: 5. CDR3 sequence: CSARGLADHSTDTQYF. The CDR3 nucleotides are TGCAGTGCTAGAGGACTAGCGGATCATAGCACAGATACGCAGTATTTT.